The 4 T cell receptor beta chains listed next were all sequenced from one sample in a study of T cell responses to AZD1222 COVID-19 vaccine. Libraries were prepared by immunoSEQ multiplex PCR; TCRdb keeps only in-frame clonotypes and omits some of them. The sample has around 150,000 clones, around nine tenths seen once. The specimen comprised peripheral blood, sampled 28 days after the second AZD1222 dose. The source is an adult who received the AZD1222 COVID-19 vaccine.

V gene TRBV5-4 combines with J gene TRBJ2-7, with TRBD1 as a possible D gene (6 bases). Per the germline V gene, CDR1 is SGHNT and CDR2 is YYREEE (reference sequence). V shed 2 bases and J shed 0 bases, with 6 bases lying between them. The CDR3 covers 13 residues. The CDR3 nucleotides read TGTGCCAGCAGCTTCAGGGGCTCCTACGAGCAGTACTTC. Its protein product is CASSFRGSYEQYF.

The chain couples TRBV7-9 to TRBJ2-7; D is unresolved. CDR1 and CDR2 from the germline V gene are SEHNR and FQNEAQ (reference sequence). This CDR3 contains 13 residues. V dropped 2 bases and J dropped 0 bases, with 5 bases sitting between them. The CDR3 reads CASSLYSSYEQYF. The CDR3 coding sequence is TGTGCCAGCAGCTTATACAGCTCCTACGAGCAGTACTTC.

This rearrangement joins TRBV19 to TRBJ2-3, with 10 nucleotides matching TRBD1. Germline CDR1 and CDR2: LNHDA and SQIVND (reference sequence). The CDR3 is 17 residues long. V lost 0 bases and J lost 3; bases outside the gene matches: 6. The CDR3 region is CASSIDSGTGVTDTQYF. The CDR3 DNA reads as TGTGCCAGTAGTATAGATTCCGGGACAGGGGTGACAGATACGCAGTATTTT.

The CDR3 spells CASSEAGGSGGETQYF. In nucleotides, the CDR3 is TGTGCCAGCAGTGAAGCCGGGGGGTCGGGGGGGGAGACCCAGTACTTC. The rearrangement links TRBV6-1 to TRBJ2-5, with 8 bases matching TRBD2. Looked up from germline, CDR1 is MNHNS and CDR2 is SASEGT. J was trimmed by 5 bases and V by 0 bases; bases with no gene match: 8. The CDR3 loop spans 16 amino acids.